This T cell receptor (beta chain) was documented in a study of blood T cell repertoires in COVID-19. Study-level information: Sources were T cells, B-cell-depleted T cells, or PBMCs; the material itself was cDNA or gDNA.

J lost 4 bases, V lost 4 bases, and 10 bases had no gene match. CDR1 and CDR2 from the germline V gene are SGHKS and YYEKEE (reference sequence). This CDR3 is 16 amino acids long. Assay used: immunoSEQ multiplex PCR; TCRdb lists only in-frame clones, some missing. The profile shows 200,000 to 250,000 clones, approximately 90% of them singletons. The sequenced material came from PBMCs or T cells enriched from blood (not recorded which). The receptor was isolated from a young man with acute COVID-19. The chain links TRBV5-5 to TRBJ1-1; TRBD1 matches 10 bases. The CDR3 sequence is CASSPATGGGVTEAFF. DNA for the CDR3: TGTGCCAGCAGCCCTGCGACAGGGGGCGGTGTCACTGAAGCTTTCTTT. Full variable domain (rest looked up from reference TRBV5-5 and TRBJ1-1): DAGVTQSPTHLIKTRGQQVTLRCSPISGHKSVSWYQQVLGQGPQFIFQYYEKEERGRGNFPDRFSARQFPNYSSELNVNALLLGDSALYLCASSPATGGGVTEAFFGQGTRLTVV.